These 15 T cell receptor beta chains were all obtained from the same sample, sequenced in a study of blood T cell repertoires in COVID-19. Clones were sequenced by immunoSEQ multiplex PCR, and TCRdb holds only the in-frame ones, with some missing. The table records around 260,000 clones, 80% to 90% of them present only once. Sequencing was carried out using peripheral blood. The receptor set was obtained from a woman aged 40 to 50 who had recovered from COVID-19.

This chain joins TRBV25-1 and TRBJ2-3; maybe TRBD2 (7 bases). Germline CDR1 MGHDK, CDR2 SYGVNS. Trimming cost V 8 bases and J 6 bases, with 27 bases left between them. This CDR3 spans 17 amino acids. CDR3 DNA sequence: TGTGCCAGCCGGGGGGCGGGGGCACGGGGGCAGCACGATACGCAGTATTTT. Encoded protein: CASRGAGARGQHDTQYF. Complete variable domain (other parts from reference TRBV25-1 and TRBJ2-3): EADIYQTPRYLVIGTGKKITLECSQTMGHDKMYWYQQDPGMELHLIHYSYGVNSTEKGDLSSESTVSRIRTEHFPLTLESARPSHTSQYLCASRGAGARGQHDTQYFGPGTRLTVL.

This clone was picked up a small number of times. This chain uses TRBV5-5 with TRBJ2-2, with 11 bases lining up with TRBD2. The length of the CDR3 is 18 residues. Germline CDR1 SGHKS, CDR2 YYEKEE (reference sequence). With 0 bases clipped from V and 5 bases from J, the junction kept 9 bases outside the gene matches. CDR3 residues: CASSLALSGGARTGELFF. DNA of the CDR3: TGTGCCAGCAGCTTGGCCCTTAGCGGGGGGGCAAGGACCGGGGAGCTGTTTTTT.

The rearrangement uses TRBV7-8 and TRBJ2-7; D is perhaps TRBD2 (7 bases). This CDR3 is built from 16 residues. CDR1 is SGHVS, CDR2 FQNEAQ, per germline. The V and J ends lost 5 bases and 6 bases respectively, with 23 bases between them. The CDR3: CASSLLGGAPGTEQYF. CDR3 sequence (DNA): TGTGCCAGCAGCCTATTAGGGGGGGCACCGGGCACCGAGCAGTACTTC.

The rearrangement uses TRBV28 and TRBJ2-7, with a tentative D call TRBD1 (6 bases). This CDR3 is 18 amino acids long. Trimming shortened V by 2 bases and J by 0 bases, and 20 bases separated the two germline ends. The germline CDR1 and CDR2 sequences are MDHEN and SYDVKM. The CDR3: CASSLVFRRADSSYEQYF. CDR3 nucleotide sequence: TGTGCCAGCAGTTTAGTTTTTCGCCGGGCGGACAGCTCCTACGAGCAGTACTTC.

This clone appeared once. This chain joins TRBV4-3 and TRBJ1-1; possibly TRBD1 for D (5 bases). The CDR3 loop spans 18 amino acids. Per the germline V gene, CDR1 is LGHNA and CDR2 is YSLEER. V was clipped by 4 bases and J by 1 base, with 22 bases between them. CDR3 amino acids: CASSPAVAGSWGNTEAFF. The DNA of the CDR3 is TGCGCCAGCAGCCCAGCCGTAGCAGGGTCGTGGGGGAACACTGAAGCTTTCTTT.

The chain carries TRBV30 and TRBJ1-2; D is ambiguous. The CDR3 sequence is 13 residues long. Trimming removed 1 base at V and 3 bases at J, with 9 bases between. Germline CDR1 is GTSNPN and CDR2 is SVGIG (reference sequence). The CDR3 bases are TGTGCCTGGAGTGGGACGGGGTACTATGGCTACACCTTC. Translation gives CAWSGTGYYGYTF.

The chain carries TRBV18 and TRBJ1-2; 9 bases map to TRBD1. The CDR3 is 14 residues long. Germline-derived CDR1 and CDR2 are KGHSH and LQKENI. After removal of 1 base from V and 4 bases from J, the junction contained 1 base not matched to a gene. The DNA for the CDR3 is TGTGCCAGCTCACCACAGGGACAGGGCTATGGCTACACCTTC. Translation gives CASSPQGQGYGYTF.

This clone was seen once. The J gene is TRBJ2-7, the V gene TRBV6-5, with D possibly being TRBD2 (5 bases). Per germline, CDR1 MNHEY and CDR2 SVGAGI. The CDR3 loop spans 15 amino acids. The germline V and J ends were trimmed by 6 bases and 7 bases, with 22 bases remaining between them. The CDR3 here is CASRVTIGGEREQYF. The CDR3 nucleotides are TGTGCCAGCAGAGTTACGATAGGAGGTGAAAGGGAGCAGTACTTC.

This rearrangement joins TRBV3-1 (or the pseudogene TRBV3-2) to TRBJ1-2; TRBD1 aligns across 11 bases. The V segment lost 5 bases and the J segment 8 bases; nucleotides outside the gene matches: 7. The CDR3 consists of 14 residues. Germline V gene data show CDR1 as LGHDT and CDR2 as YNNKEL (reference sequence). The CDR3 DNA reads TGTGCCAGCAGCGCCGGGACAGGGGGACGCGGCTACACCTTC. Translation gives CASSAGTGGRGYTF.

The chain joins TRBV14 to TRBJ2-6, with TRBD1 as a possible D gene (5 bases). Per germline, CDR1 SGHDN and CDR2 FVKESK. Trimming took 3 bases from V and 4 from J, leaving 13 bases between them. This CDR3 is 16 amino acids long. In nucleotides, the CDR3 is TGTGCCAGCAGCCACCTGCAGGGTCTCGGGGCCAACGTCCTGACTTTC. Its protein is CASSHLQGLGANVLTF. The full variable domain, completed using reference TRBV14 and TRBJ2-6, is EAGVTQFPSHSVIEKGQTVTLRCDPISGHDNLYWYRRVMGKEIKFLLHFVKESKQDESGMPNNRFLAERTGGTYSTLKVQPAELEDSGVYFCASSHLQGLGANVLTFGAGSRLTVL.

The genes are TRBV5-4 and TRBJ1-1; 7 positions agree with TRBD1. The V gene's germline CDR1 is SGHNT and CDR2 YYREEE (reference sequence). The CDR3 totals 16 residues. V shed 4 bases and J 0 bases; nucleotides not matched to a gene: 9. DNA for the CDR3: TGTGCCAGCAGCCGAGGACAGGCCAATATGAACACTGAAGCTTTCTTT. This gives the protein CASSRGQANMNTEAFF. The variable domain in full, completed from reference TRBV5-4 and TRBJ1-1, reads ETGVTQSPTHLIKTRGQQVTLRCSSQSGHNTVSWYQQALGQGPQFIFQYYREEENGRGNFPPRFSGLQFPNYSSELNVNALELDDSALYLCASSRGQANMNTEAFFGQGTRLTVV.

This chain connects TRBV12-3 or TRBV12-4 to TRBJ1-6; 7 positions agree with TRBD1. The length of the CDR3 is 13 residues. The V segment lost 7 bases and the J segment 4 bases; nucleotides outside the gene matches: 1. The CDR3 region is CASMGQYNSPLHF. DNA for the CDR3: TGTGCCAGCATGGGACAGTATAATTCACCCCTCCACTTT.

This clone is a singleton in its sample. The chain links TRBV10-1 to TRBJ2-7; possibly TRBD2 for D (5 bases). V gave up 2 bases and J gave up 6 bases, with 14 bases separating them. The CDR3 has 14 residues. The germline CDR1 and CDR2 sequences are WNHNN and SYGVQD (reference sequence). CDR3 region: CASSEDGEVGEQYF. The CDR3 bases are TGCGCCAGCAGTGAGGACGGGGAAGTGGGCGAGCAGTACTTC.

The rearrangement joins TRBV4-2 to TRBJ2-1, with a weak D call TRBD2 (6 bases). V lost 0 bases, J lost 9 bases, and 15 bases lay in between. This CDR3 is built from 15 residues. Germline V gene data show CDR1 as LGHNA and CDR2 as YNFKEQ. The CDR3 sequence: CASSQERRGLSEQFF. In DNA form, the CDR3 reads TGTGCCAGCAGCCAAGAGCGGCGGGGATTGAGTGAGCAGTTCTTC.

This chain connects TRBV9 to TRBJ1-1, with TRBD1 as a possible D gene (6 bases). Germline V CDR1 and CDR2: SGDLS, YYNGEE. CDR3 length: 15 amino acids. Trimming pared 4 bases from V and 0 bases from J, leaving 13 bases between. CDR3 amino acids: CASSPQTGMNTEAFF. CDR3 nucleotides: TGTGCCAGCAGCCCTCAGACAGGTATGAACACTGAAGCTTTCTTT.